The 28 T cell receptor beta chains below all came from one sample that was sequenced in a study of shared clonotypes between healthy human individuals (dated by TCRdb to between 2020 and 2021). Receptor libraries were prepared by the immunoSEQ multiplex PCR assay. TCRdb mirrors the immuneACCESS table, restricted to in-frame sequences. Some clones are absent from its copies; in checked studies, under half trace to an unresolved V gene, and the reason for the others is unknown. A total of around 2,000,000 clones appear in this sample, about 95% of them only once. The top ten hold 0.13% of the sample. The sequenced sample consisted of naive CD4+ T cells sorted from blood. What the cell subset or site label conveys for this sample: CD45RA+ positively selected. Every receptor here comes from a man in his late teens or twenties in good health.

The chain joins TRBV5-1 to TRBJ2-1; D is undetermined. V lost 5 bases and J 1 base, leaving 7 bases between the germline ends. The CDR3 totals 13 residues. CDR1 SGHRS and CDR2 YFSETQ come from the germline V gene. The CDR3 DNA sequence: TGCGCCAGCAGGGAAGGGTCCTACAATGAGCAGTTCTTC. It is translated as CASREGSYNEQFF.

The J gene is TRBJ1-1, the V gene TRBV30, with 8 nucleotides matching TRBD1. This CDR3 region has 15 residues. Losses at the gene ends were 2 bases for V and 1 base for J; bases not matched to a gene: 6. Germline V gives CDR1 GTSNPN, CDR2 SVGIG (reference sequence). CDR3 sequence (DNA): TGTGCCTGGAGTCTTGAGGGACAGGAGAACACTGAAGCTTTCTTT. This gives the protein CAWSLEGQENTEAFF.

This chain connects TRBV21-1 to TRBJ2-7; the table's D call, TRBD2, has no DNA check behind it. TRBV21-1 is annotated as a pseudogene. This CDR3 region has 15 residues. CDR3 coding DNA: TGTGCCAGCAGCACGGGGGGGAACAGGCCCTACGAGCAGTACTTC. This translates into CASSTGGNRPYEQYF.

The chain carries TRBV7-9 and TRBJ1-1; D remains ambiguous. V lost 3 bases, J lost 8 bases, and 10 bases lay in between. CDR1 is SEHNR, CDR2 FQNEAQ, per germline (reference sequence). There are 12 residues in the CDR3. The CDR3 nucleotides read TGTGCCAGCAGCTTTAATCAACGCGAAGCTTTCTTT. The encoded protein is CASSFNQREAFF.

The chain is built from TRBV5-1 and TRBJ2-2; TRBD1 aligns across 9 bases. In germline, CDR1 is SGHRS, CDR2 YFSETQ. The CDR3 spans 15 residues. With 1 base clipped from V and 7 bases from J, the junction kept 5 bases outside the gene matches. The CDR3 loop reads CASSLPGTGYGELFF. The CDR3 coding sequence is TGCGCCAGCAGCTTGCCCGGGACAGGGTACGGGGAGCTGTTTTTT.

This chain links TRBV28 with TRBJ1-3; no reliable D call. The germline V gene encodes CDR1 MDHEN and CDR2 SYDVKM. The CDR3 extends over 16 amino acids. Trimming removed 6 bases at V and 1 base at J, with 16 bases between. The CDR3 sequence: CASSVLLWRSGNTIYF. The CDR3 DNA follows: TGTGCCAGCAGCGTACTGCTCTGGAGATCTGGAAACACCATATATTTT.

As regards this clone: Other nucleotide sequences from this sample produce the same CDR3. This chain connects TRBV7-2 to TRBJ1-5; 12 bases fit TRBD1. The V gene's germline CDR1 is SGHTA and CDR2 FQGNSA. The CDR3 is made up of 15 amino acids. Trimming at V came to 4 bases and at J to 7 bases, leaving 5 bases not matched to a gene. This CDR3 reads CASSSGQGANQPQHF. CDR3 sequence (DNA): TGTGCCAGCAGCTCGGGACAGGGGGCAAACCAGCCCCAGCATTTT.

The chain uses TRBV5-3 and TRBJ2-2; TRBD1 or TRBD2 may be the D gene (6 bases each). TRBV5-3 is an ORF, and what it does is uncertain. The CDR3 extends over 15 amino acids. Trimming shortened V by 8 bases and J by 0 bases, and 14 bases separated the two germline ends. The CDR3 sequence is CASSGGTSNTGELFF. CDR3 coding DNA: TGTGCCAGCAGCGGAGGGACATCGAACACCGGGGAGCTGTTTTTT.

This chain connects TRBV28 to TRBJ2-7, with D unresolved. CDR1 MDHEN and CDR2 SYDVKM come from the germline V gene. The CDR3 has 15 amino acids. Trimming pared 2 bases from V and 2 bases from J, leaving 13 bases between. DNA for the CDR3: TGTGCCAGCAGTTTAAGACACCTTCTCGCCTACGAGCAGTACTTC. Its protein is CASSLRHLLAYEQYF.

This chain uses TRBV18 with TRBJ2-5; TRBD1 matches 11 bases. The CDR3 length is 14 residues. V lost 4 bases and J lost 4; bases outside the gene matches: 2. CDR1 KGHSH and CDR2 LQKENI come from the germline V gene. CDR3 amino acids: CASSLGTGGETQYF. The CDR3 bases are TGTGCCAGCTCACTTGGGACAGGGGGAGAGACCCAGTACTTC. Full variable domain (missing parts from reference TRBV18 and TRBJ2-5): NAGVMQNPRHLVRRRGQEARLRCSPMKGHSHVYWYRQLPEEGLKFMVYLQKENIIDESGMPKERFSAEFPKEGPSILRIQQVVRGDSAAYFCASSLGTGGETQYFGPGTRLLVL.

The chain is built from TRBV11-2 and TRBJ2-1, with 8 bases lining up with TRBD1. The junction had 5 bases not matched to a gene; V was cut back by 4 bases and J by 12 bases. The CDR3 is made up of 12 amino acids. CDR1 is SGHAT, CDR2 FQNNGV, per germline. Here the CDR3 reads CASSSGQGGQFF. CDR3 DNA sequence: TGTGCCAGCAGCTCCGGACAGGGAGGGCAGTTCTTC.

The chain uses TRBV5-4 and TRBJ2-2, with TRBD1 identical over 9 bases. Germline lookup yields CDR1 SGHNT and CDR2 YYREEE (reference sequence). CDR3 length equals 16 residues. Trimming removed 4 bases from V and 4 bases from J; junction bases left unmatched: 8. CDR3 in amino acids: CASSINRDRATGELFF. The CDR3 region has the DNA TGTGCCAGCAGCATAAACCGGGACAGGGCCACCGGGGAGCTGTTTTTT. Full variable domain (remainder filled in from reference TRBV5-4 and TRBJ2-2): ETGVTQSPTHLIKTRGQQVTLRCSSQSGHNTVSWYQQALGQGPQFIFQYYREEENGRGNFPPRFSGLQFPNYSSELNVNALELDDSALYLCASSINRDRATGELFFGEGSRLTVL.

This chain links TRBV6-6 with TRBJ2-7; D unclear. Germline loops: CDR1 MNHNY, CDR2 SVGAGI (reference sequence). V was pared by 0 bases and J by 1 base, with 7 bases between. This CDR3 is built from 14 residues. Here the CDR3 reads CASSYSLGSYEQYF. As DNA, the CDR3 is TGTGCCAGCAGTTACTCGCTGGGGTCCTACGAGCAGTACTTC.

The chain joins TRBV5-1 to TRBJ2-3; TRBD2 is a possible D gene (6 bases). The germline CDR1 and CDR2 sequences are SGHRS and YFSETQ. The CDR3 is made up of 14 amino acids. V was shortened by 6 bases and J by 4 bases, with 15 bases between the two germline ends. CDR3 sequence: CASTSGVSADTQYF. The CDR3 coding sequence is TGCGCCAGCACTTCGGGAGTATCCGCAGATACGCAGTATTTT.

The chain carries TRBV5-1 and TRBJ1-2; 7 bases match TRBD1. This CDR3 has 15 amino acids. Per germline, CDR1 SGHRS and CDR2 YFSETQ. With V trimmed by 0 bases and J by 6 bases, 8 bases remained unmatched. The CDR3 nucleotides read TGCGCCAGCAGCTTGGTGCCAGGGGGTAAGGATGGCTACACCTTC. Translating gives CASSLVPGGKDGYTF.

CDR3 region: CASSGGENEKLFF. The CDR3 coding sequence is TGTGCCAGCTCCGGGGGCGAGAATGAAAAACTGTTTTTT. This chain links TRBV2 with TRBJ1-4, with a possible D match to TRBD1 (6 bases). The CDR3 extends over 13 amino acids. CDR1 and CDR2 (germline): SNHLY, FYNNEI. V was cut by 8 bases and J by 5 bases, with 12 bases left in between.

DNA of the CDR3: TGCGCCAGCAGCTTGGATGTGGTCTTGACCCAGTACTTC. Its protein product is CASSLDVVLTQYF. V usage is TRBV5-1 and J usage is TRBJ2-5; D unresolved. The CDR3 totals 13 residues. The germline V gene has CDR1 SGHRS and CDR2 YFSETQ. The ends were cut back, 0 bases at V and 7 bases at J, with 10 bases in the middle. Filled out from reference TRBV5-1 and TRBJ2-5, the complete variable domain reads KAGVTQTPRYLIKTRGQQVTLSCSPISGHRSVSWYQQTPGQGLQFLFEYFSETQRNKGNFPGRFSGRQFSNSRSEMNVSTLELGDSALYLCASSLDVVLTQYFGPGTRLLVL.

The chain uses TRBV19 and TRBJ2-2, with 8 bases lining up with TRBD2. J gave up 5 bases and V 10 bases, and 6 bases lay outside the gene matches. From germline, CDR1 is LNHDA and CDR2 SQIVND (reference sequence). The length of the CDR3 is 13 residues. Here the CDR3 DNA reads TGTGCCACCCACCCGGGAGGGACCGGGGAGCTGTTTTTT. Protein sequence: CATHPGGTGELFF. Based on the CDR3 plus reference TRBV19 and TRBJ2-2, the full variable domain is DGGITQSPKYLFRKEGQNVTLSCEQNLNHDAMYWYRQDPGQGLRLIYYSQIVNDFQKGDIAEGYSVSREKKESFPLTVTSAQKNPTAFYLCATHPGGTGELFFGEGSRLTVL.

CDR3 coding DNA: TGTGCCAGCAGCGTAGAGGTAGCGGGGGGGCAAGAGACCCAGTACTTC. Its translation is CASSVEVAGGQETQYF. This sequence joins TRBV9 and TRBJ2-5; 11 nucleotides line up with TRBD2. Trimming removed 0 bases from V and 2 bases from J; junction bases left unmatched: 3. Germline V gives CDR1 SGDLS, CDR2 YYNGEE. The CDR3 contains 16 residues.

The chain combines TRBV10-1 with TRBJ2-7, with 10 bases that match TRBD1. Germline lookup yields CDR1 WNHNN and CDR2 SYGVQD (reference sequence). The CDR3 is 15 amino acids. V was clipped by 2 bases and J by 7 bases; unmatched bases: 8. In nucleotides, the CDR3 is TGCGCCAGCAGTGAGAGTCGACAGGGGGCCTGGGAGCAGTACTTC. Translation: CASSESRQGAWEQYF.

This clone was observed a few times. The genes are TRBV28 and TRBJ1-1; D call uncertain. The V gene lost 4 bases and the J gene lost 1 base, with 1 base spanning the gap. This CDR3 comprises 11 residues. Germline V gene lookup returns CDR1 MDHEN and CDR2 SYDVKM. The CDR3 DNA follows: TGTGCCAGCAGTTGGAACACTGAAGCTTTCTTT. Protein sequence: CASSWNTEAFF.

The chain is built from TRBV11-2 and TRBJ1-1, with TRBD1 as a possible D gene (5 bases). Germline assignment: CDR1 SGHAT and CDR2 FQNNGV. V shed 5 bases and J shed 1 base, with 11 bases lying between them. The CDR3 is 14 amino acids. This chain's CDR3 is CASSPGTANTEAFF. The CDR3 region has the DNA TGTGCCAGCAGCCCAGGGACCGCGAACACTGAAGCTTTCTTT.

The V and J genes are TRBV11-2 and TRBJ2-2; D is unclear. The CDR3 covers 11 residues. The V gene lost 2 bases and the J gene lost 10 bases, with 5 bases spanning the gap. CDR1 is SGHAT, CDR2 FQNNGV, per germline. This chain's CDR3 is CASSLFVELFF. The DNA of the CDR3 is TGTGCCAGCAGCTTATTTGTGGAGCTGTTTTTT.

The chain recombines TRBV7-9 with TRBJ2-1; TRBD1 aligns across 7 bases. With 2 bases clipped from V and 5 bases from J, the junction kept 12 bases outside the gene matches. CDR1 is SEHNR, CDR2 FQNEAQ, per germline (reference sequence). The CDR3 covers 17 residues. CDR3 loop: CASSLPRTGEANNEQFF. The DNA for the CDR3 is TGTGCCAGCAGCTTACCAAGGACAGGCGAAGCCAACAATGAGCAGTTCTTC.

This chain uses TRBV5-1 with TRBJ1-2; D is perhaps TRBD1 (5 bases). Trimming removed 5 bases at V and 0 bases at J, with 14 bases between. This CDR3 contains 15 residues. Germline values: CDR1 SGHRS, CDR2 YFSETQ. The CDR3 DNA is TGCGCCAGCAGTCTGGGGACCCCGACTAACTATGGCTACACCTTC. It is translated as CASSLGTPTNYGYTF. Full variable domain (outside the CDR3, taken from reference TRBV5-1 and TRBJ1-2): KAGVTQTPRYLIKTRGQQVTLSCSPISGHRSVSWYQQTPGQGLQFLFEYFSETQRNKGNFPGRFSGRQFSNSRSEMNVSTLELGDSALYLCASSLGTPTNYGYTFGSGTRLTVV.

A word on this clone: This sample also contains other DNA sequences that code for the same CDR3. J is TRBJ2-7 and V is TRBV5-4; D call uncertain. This CDR3 has 12 residues. With 0 bases removed from V and 5 bases from J, the gap between germline ends came to 6 bases. Germline V gene data show CDR1 as SGHNT and CDR2 as YYREEE (reference sequence). CDR3 nucleotide sequence: TGTGCCAGCAGCTTGGGTCTCAACGAGCAGTACTTC. Translating gives CASSLGLNEQYF.

This clone appeared a single time. This chain joins TRBV13 and TRBJ1-2, with no clear D. CDR1 is PRHDT and CDR2 is FYEKMQ in the germline V gene (reference sequence). This CDR3 is 12 amino acids long. Trimming left V 2 bases short and J 5 bases short, with 6 bases between. The CDR3 protein is CASSLWLYGYTF. The DNA of the CDR3 is TGTGCCAGCAGCTTATGGCTGTATGGCTACACCTTC.

This clone was found a few times. The genes are TRBV27 and TRBJ1-2; D gene unclear. Germline CDR1 is MNHEY and CDR2 is SMNVEV (reference sequence). There are 13 residues in the CDR3. Trimming took 0 bases from V and 1 from J, leaving 3 bases between them. CDR3 bases: TGTGCCAGCAGTTTATCAGATAACTATGGCTACACCTTC. Amino acid sequence: CASSLSDNYGYTF.